A selection of T cell receptor beta chains follows, all from one sample in a study of T cells in Graves' hyperthyroidism and ophthalmopathy. MiXCR, run by TCRdb on the multiplex PCR reads, gives a single entry per CDR3 protein. The data contain hundreds of thousands of distinct CDR3 sequences, 12% to 15% of them seen just once; the ten biggest clones take up roughly 10%. Sequencing was carried out using blood. The source of these receptors is a woman aged 18-29 years with Graves' hyperthyroidism. The CDR3 runs from the conserved cysteine through the conserved F or W. Where a row states a size, it is once, few, many or the class of an expanded clone; other rows omit it.

J gene: TRBJ2-1
V gene: TRBV7-9
clone size: .
CDR3 protein: CASSPGSEQFF

J gene: TRBJ2-2
V gene: TRBV27
clone size: .
CDR3 protein: CASSFMASGELFF

J gene: TRBJ1-3
V gene: TRBV19
clone size: .
CDR3 protein: CASSTLEGGSGNTIYF

J gene: TRBJ1-2
V gene: TRBV3-1
clone size: .
CDR3 protein: CASSLYRGSGYTF

J gene: TRBJ2-4
V gene: TRBV30
clone size: many
CDR3 protein: CAWSVDPGSKNIQYF

J gene: TRBJ1-6
V gene: TRBV20-1
clone size: many
CDR3 protein: CSATGGGDNSPLHF

J gene: TRBJ2-1
V gene: TRBV7-9
clone size: many
CDR3 protein: CASFAIGTYVDNEQFF

J gene: TRBJ2-1
V gene: TRBV2
clone size: many
CDR3 protein: CASRRTSNEQFF

J gene: TRBJ1-1
V gene: TRBV7-3
clone size: many
CDR3 protein: CASSVQGVGTEAFF

J gene: TRBJ2-7
V gene: TRBV14
clone size: few
CDR3 protein: CASSPWGPSYEQYF

J gene: TRBJ2-1
V gene: TRBV5-1
clone size: .
CDR3 protein: CASSLAGSAYSEQFF